Below, one T cell receptor beta chain is given with its context. The antigen is undetermined. V lost 0 bases to trimming and J lost 2 bases; unmatched junction nucleotides: 15. The germline V gene encodes CDR1 SGHAT and CDR2 FQNNGV. This CDR3 is 19 amino acids long. The data were obtained in a study of T cell clones after liver transplantation. Study information: Samples came from ITN030ST, which attempted immunosuppression withdrawal within 2 years of liver transplantation.

Study-level results: A larger donor-reactive than third-party decline suggested partial antigen-specific deletion.

Assay used: immunoSEQ multiplex PCR; TCRdb lists only in-frame clones, some missing. The table lists roughly 97,000 clones, 82% of them singletons. The chain joins TRBV11-2 to TRBJ2-7; TRBD2 matches at 8 bases. The sample consisted of CD4+ T cells from blood, taken before liver transplant. The source is a human donor who received a liver transplant. As DNA, the CDR3 is TGTGCCAGCAGCTTAGATACTCGGGTAGCGGGGAAGGCCCCCTACGAGCAGTACTTC. Its translation is CASSLDTRVAGKAPYEQYF.